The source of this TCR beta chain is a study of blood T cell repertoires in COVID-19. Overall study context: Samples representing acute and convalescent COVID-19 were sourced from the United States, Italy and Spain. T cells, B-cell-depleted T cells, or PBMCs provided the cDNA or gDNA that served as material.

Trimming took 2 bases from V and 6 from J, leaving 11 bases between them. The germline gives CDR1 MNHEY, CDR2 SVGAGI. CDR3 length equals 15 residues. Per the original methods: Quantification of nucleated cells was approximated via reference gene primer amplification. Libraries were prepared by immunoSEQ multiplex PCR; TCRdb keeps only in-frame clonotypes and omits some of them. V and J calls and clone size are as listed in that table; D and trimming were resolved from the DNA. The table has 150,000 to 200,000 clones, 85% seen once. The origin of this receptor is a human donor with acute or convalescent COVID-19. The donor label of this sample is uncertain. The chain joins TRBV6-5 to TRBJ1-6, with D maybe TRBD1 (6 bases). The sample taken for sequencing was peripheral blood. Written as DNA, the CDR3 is TGTGCCAGCAGTTACACGACAGGAACTAATTCACCCCTCCACTTT. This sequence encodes CASSYTTGTNSPLHF.